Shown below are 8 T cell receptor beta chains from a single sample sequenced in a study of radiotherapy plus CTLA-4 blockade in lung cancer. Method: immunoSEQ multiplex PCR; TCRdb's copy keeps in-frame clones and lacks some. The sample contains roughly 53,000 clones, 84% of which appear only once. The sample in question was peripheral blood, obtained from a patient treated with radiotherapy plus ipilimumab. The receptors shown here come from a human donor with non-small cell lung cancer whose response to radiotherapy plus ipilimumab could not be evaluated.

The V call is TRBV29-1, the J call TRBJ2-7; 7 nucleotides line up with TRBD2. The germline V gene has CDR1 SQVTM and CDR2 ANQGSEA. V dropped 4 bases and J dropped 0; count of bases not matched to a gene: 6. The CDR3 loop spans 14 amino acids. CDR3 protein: CSVGDYQSSYEQYF. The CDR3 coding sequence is TGCAGCGTTGGGGACTACCAAAGCTCCTACGAGCAGTACTTC.

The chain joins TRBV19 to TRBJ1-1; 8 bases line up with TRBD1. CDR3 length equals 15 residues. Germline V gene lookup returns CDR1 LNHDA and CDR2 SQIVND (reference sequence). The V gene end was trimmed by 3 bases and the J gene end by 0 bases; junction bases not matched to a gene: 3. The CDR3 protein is CASSIRGQVNTEAFF. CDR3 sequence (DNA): TGTGCCAGTAGTATTAGGGGACAGGTGAACACTGAAGCTTTCTTT.

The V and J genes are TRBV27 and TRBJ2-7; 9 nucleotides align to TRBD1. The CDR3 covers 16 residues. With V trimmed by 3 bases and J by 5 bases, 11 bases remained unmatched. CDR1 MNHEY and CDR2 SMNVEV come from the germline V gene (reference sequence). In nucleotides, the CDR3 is TGTGCCAGCAGTTTGTACCCGGGACAGGGTATCGACGAGCAGTACTTC. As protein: CASSLYPGQGIDEQYF.

CDR3 DNA: TGTGCCAGCAGAAACTACGGGAACCCTTCCTACGAGCAGTACTTC. Its translation: CASRNYGNPSYEQYF. The J gene is TRBJ2-7, the V gene TRBV27; D perhaps matches TRBD2 (5 bases). V dropped 6 bases and J dropped 1 base, with 16 bases sitting between them. This CDR3 is 15 amino acids long. From germline, CDR1 is MNHEY and CDR2 SMNVEV (reference sequence).

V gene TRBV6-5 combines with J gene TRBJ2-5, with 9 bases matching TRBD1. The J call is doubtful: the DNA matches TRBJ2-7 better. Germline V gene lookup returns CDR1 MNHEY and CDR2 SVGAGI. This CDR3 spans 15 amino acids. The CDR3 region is CASSYSGQGRYEQYF. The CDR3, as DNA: TGTGCCAGCAGTTACTCGGGACAGGGAAGGTACGAGCAGTACTTC.

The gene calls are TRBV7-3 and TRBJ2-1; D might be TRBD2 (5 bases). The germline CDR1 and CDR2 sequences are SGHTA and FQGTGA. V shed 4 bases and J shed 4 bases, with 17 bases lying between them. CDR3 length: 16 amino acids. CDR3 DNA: TGTGCCAGCAGCTCGGACTCCGGTTCAATATACAATGAGCAGTTCTTC. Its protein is CASSSDSGSIYNEQFF.

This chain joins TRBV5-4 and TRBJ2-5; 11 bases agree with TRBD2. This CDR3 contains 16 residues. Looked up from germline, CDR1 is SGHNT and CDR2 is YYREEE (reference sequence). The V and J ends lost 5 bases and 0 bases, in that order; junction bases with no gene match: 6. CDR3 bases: TGTGCCAGCAGTCCTAGACTAGCGGGGTACCAAGAGACCCAGTACTTC. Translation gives CASSPRLAGYQETQYF.

The CDR3: CASSQGHSYEQYF. The CDR3 region has the DNA TGTGCCAGCAGCCAAGGACACTCCTACGAGCAGTACTTC. The chain links TRBV7-9 to TRBJ2-7; TRBD1 might be the D (5 bases). The CDR3 spans 13 residues. V lost 5 bases and J lost 0, with 8 bases in between. Looked up from germline, CDR1 is SEHNR and CDR2 is FQNEAQ (reference sequence).